This TCR beta chain was captured by sequencing in a study of T cell repertoires in cytomegalovirus infection. At the level of the study: Recently identified HLA-C-restricted CMV epitopes were among the peptides used. Both a matching HLA type and CMV infection were indicated by public TCR beta signatures.

As regards this clonotype: Its antigen is as yet unknown.

V gave up 8 bases and J gave up 5 bases; unmatched junction bases: 15. CDR3 length: 14 residues. Germline V CDR1 and CDR2: DFQATT, SNEGSKA (reference sequence). General study results and limits: Using cumulative public TCR beta family frequency, the authors identified those who carried CMV together with the relevant HLA. Clonotypes of TCR beta that were HLA-C-restricted and CMV-specific dominated the ex vivo response.

TCRdb re-analysed the reads in MiXCR, keeping a single row per CDR3 protein. In the table there are about 280,000 distinct CDR3 sequences, approximately 22% of which are singletons. The V and J genes are TRBV20-1 and TRBJ2-7; 7 bases agree with TRBD2. Sample: cultured PBMCs, taken from culture after CMV antigen stimulation. This sequence was found in a human donor in good health (CMV status not recorded). Some clones in this sample may be carry-over from other donors' samples. The DNA for the CDR3 is TGCAGTTCACCCGGGGAGGGAGTTGTCGACGAGCAGTACTTC. It yields the protein CSSPGEGVVDEQYF.